The clone carrying this TCR beta chain has more than one count but fewer than ten. Its antigen remains unidentified. Sorting that relied on CD45RO/CCR7/CD25/CD127/CD95/CD27 yielded CD4+ naive, central memory, regulatory and stem cell-like memory cells. Reverse transcription of all isolated RNA meant that expressed TCRB transcripts were sequenced. The assay was immunoSEQ multiplex PCR, and TCRdb's table has in-frame clones only and misses some. The data contain 300,000 to 400,000 clones, about 14% of them singletons. The sample comes from a study of beta chain features in type 1 diabetes. Overall study: Cell yields, gender and age were similar in healthy donors and patients. Sorted cells examined across all samples numbered some 98 million.

The CDR3 length is 19 residues. Trimming took off 3 bases at V and 4 bases at J, with 28 bases between the two ends. Germline V gene data show CDR1 as SGDLS and CDR2 as YYNGEE. General study findings and limits: All four CD4+ subsets from Type 1 diabetes patients carried moderately but significantly shorter TCRB CDR3s.

The clonotype originates from a woman in her late teens or twenties with type 1 diabetes. Material for sequencing was naive CD4+ T cells from blood. This chain uses TRBV9 with TRBJ1-2, with D possibly matching TRBD1 (5 bases). Here the CDR3 reads CASSARGGSGYRTFYGYTF. CDR3 sequence (DNA): TGTGCCAGCAGCGCAAGGGGAGGGAGTGGGTACCGGACCTTCTATGGCTACACCTTC.